The clone carrying this T cell receptor beta chain was detected only a few times. Its antigen is not identified. Template switching by 5'RACE produced TCR cDNA, adding a universal primer site and UMIs. TCRdb re-derived calls from the 5' RACE reads in MiXCR, one entry per CDR3 protein. The data show 500,000 to 650,000 distinct CDR3 sequences, around 12% seen once. CDR1 and CDR2 from the germline V gene are SQVTM and ANQGSEA. This CDR3 has 12 amino acids. V was clipped by 4 bases and J by 5 bases, with 10 bases between them. This sample was taken from a study of T cells after yellow fever vaccination. Findings and caveats of the study: Abundant contaminating clonotypes from the bulk population could appear in FACS-sorted repertoires. Post-booster samples contained most primary-vaccination clones (approximately 96% CD4, approximately 88% CD8).

The starting material was PBMCs, obtained on the day of the yellow fever booster vaccination. The TCR sequence derives from a man younger than 45 who received the YFV17D yellow fever vaccine. The rearrangement uses TRBV29-1 and TRBJ2-3; unclear D gene. CDR3 coding DNA: TGCAGCGTTGTGGGGTCGCAAGATACGCAGTATTTT. It translates to CSVVGSQDTQYF.